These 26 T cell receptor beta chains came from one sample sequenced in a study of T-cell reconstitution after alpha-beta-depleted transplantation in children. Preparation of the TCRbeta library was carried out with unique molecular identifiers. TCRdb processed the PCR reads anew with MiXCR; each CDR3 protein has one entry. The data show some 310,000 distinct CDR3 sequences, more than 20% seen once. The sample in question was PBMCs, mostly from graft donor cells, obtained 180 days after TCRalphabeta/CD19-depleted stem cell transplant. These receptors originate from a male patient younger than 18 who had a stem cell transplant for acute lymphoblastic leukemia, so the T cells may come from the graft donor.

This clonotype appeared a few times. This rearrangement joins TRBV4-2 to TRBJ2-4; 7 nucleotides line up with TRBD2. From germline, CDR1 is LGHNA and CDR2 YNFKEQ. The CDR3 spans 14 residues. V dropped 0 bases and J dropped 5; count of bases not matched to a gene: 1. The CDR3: CASSQDTSENIQYF. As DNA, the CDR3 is TGTGCCAGCAGCCAAGACACTAGCGAAAACATTCAGTACTTC.

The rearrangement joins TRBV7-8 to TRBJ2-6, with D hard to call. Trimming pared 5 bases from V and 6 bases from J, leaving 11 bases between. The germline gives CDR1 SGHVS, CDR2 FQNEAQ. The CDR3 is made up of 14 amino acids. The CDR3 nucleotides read TGTGCCAGCAGCCTCGGCCCTGTGGCCAACGTCCTGACTTTC. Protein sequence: CASSLGPVANVLTF.

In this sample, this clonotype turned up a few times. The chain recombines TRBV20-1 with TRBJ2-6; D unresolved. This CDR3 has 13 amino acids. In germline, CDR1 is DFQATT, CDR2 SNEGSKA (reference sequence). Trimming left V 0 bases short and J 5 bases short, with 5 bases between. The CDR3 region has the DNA TGCAGTGCTAGAGATCCCAGGGCCAACGTCCTGACTTTC. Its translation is CSARDPRANVLTF.

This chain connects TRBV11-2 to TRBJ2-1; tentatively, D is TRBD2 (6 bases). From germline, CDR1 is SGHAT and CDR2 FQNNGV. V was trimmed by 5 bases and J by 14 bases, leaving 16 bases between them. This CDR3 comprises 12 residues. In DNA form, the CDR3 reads TGTGCCAGCAGCCCCGTGGGGGGATTGGAGTTCTTC. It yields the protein CASSPVGGLEFF.

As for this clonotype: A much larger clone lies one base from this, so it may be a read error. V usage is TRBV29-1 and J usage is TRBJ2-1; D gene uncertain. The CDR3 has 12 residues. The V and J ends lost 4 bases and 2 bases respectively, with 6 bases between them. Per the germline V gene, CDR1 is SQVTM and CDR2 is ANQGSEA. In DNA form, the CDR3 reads TGCAGCGTTGCTGTAACCTACAATGAGCAGTTCTTC. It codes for CSVAVTYNEQFF.

CDR3 region: CASSLGLTPYNEQFF. CDR3 nucleotide sequence: TGTGCCAGCAGCTTAGGACTTACCCCCTACAATGAGCAGTTCTTC. The chain uses TRBV13 and TRBJ2-1; D call uncertain. Trimming took 0 bases from V and 2 from J, leaving 8 bases between them. This CDR3 spans 15 amino acids. The germline V gene has CDR1 PRHDT and CDR2 FYEKMQ (reference sequence).

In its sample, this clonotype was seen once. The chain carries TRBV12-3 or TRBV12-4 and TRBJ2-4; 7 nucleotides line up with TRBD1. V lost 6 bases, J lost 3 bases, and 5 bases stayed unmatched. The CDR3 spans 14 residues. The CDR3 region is CASSPGQVKNIQYF. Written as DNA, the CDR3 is TGTGCCAGCAGCCCCGGACAGGTCAAAAACATTCAGTACTTC.

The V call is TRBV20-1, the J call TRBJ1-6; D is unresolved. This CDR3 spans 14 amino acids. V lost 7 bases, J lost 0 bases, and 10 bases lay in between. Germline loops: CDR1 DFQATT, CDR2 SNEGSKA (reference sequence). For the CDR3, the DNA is TGCAGTGGCGCTCGGGGCTCCTATAATTCACCCCTCCACTTT. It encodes CSGARGSYNSPLHF.

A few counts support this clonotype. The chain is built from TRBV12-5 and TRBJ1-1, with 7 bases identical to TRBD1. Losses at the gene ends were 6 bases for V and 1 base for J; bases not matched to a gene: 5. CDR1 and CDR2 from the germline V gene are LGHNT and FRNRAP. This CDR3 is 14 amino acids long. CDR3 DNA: TGTGCTAGTGGACGACAGGGCCAGAACACTGAAGCTTTCTTT. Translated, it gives CASGRQGQNTEAFF.

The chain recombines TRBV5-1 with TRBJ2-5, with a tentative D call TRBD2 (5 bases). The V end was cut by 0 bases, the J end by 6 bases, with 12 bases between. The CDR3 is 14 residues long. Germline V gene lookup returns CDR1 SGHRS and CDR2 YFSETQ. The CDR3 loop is CASSLDVSVKTQYF. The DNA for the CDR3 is TGCGCCAGCAGCTTGGATGTTAGCGTAAAGACCCAGTACTTC.

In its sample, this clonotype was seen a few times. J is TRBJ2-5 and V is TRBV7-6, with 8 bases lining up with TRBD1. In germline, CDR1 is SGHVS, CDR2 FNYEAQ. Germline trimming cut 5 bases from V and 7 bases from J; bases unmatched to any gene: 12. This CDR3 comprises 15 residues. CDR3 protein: CASSLGTGQTPTQYF. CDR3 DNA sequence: TGTGCCAGCAGCCTGGGGACAGGCCAAACCCCGACCCAGTACTTC.

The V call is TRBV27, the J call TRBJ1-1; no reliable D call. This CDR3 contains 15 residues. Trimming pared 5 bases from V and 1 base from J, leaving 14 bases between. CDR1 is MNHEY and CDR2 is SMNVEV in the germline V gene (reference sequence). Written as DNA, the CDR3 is TGTGCCAGCAGTCCCTACAGACCCCAGAACACTGAAGCTTTCTTT. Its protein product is CASSPYRPQNTEAFF.

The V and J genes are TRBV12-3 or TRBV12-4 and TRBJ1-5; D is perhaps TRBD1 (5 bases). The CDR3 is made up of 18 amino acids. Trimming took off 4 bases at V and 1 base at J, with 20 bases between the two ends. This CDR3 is CASSSPTGGGWSNQPQHF. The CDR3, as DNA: TGTGCCAGCAGTTCCCCCACAGGAGGAGGATGGAGCAATCAGCCCCAGCATTTT.

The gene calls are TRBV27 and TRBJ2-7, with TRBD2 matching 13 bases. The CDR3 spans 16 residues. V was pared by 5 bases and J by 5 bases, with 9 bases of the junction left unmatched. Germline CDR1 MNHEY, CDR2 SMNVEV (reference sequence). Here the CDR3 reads CASSHIGTSGIHEQYF. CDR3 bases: TGTGCCAGCAGTCATATCGGGACTAGCGGGATACACGAGCAGTACTTC.

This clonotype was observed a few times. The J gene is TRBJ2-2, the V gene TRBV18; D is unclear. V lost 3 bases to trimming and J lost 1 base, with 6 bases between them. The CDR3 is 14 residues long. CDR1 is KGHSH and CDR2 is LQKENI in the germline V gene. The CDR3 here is CASSPLVNTGELFF. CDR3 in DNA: TGTGCCAGCTCACCTCTGGTGAACACCGGGGAGCTGTTTTTT.

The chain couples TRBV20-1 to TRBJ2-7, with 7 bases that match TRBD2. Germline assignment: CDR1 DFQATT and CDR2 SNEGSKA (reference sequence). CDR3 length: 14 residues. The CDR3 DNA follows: TGCAGCCCGAAGGGCCGACTAGCCAGGGACGAGCAGTACTTC. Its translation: CSPKGRLARDEQYF.

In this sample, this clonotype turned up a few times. The CDR3 reads CASTRADTQYF. The CDR3, as DNA: TGCGCCAGCACACGGGCAGATACGCAGTATTTT. The chain carries TRBV5-1 and TRBJ2-3; D is ambiguous. From germline, CDR1 is SGHRS and CDR2 YFSETQ. Trimming removed 6 bases at V and 4 bases at J, with 6 bases between. CDR3 length: 11 residues.

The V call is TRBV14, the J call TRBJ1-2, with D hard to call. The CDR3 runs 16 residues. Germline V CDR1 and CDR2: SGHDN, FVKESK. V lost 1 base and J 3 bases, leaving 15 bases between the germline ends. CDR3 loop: CASSQGVRARDYGYTF. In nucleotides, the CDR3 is TGTGCCAGCAGCCAAGGTGTGCGGGCGAGGGACTATGGCTACACCTTC.

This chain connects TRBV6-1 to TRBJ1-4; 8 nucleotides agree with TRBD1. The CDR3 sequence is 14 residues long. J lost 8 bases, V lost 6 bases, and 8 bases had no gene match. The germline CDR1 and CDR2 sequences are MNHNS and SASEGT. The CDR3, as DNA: TGTGCCAGCAGAATCGACAGGGGAGGGGAAAAACTGTTTTTT. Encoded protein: CASRIDRGGEKLFF.

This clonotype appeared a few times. The CDR3 bases are TGTGCCAGCAGTTTTGGGCGGAATCAGCCCCAGCATTTT. It codes for CASSFGRNQPQHF. This rearrangement joins TRBV12-3 or TRBV12-4 to TRBJ1-5, with D uncertain. The germline V and J ends were trimmed by 3 bases and 4 bases, with 7 bases remaining between them. The CDR3 extends over 13 amino acids.

This CDR3 is CASSQALIGHQETQYF. CDR3 nucleotide sequence: TGCGCCAGCAGCCAAGCTCTAATTGGACACCAAGAGACCCAGTACTTC. The chain recombines TRBV4-1 with TRBJ2-5; D not certain. The CDR3 consists of 16 residues. Germline V gene data show CDR1 as MGHRA and CDR2 as YSYEKL. V was shortened by 1 base and J by 0 bases, with 12 bases between the two germline ends.

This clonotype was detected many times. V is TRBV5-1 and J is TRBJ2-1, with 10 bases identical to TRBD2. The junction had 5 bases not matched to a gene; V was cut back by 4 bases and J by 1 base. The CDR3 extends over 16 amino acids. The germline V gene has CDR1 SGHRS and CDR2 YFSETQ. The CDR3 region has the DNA TGCGCCAGCAGCCTAGGACTAGCGGATTCCTACAATGAGCAGTTCTTC. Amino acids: CASSLGLADSYNEQFF.

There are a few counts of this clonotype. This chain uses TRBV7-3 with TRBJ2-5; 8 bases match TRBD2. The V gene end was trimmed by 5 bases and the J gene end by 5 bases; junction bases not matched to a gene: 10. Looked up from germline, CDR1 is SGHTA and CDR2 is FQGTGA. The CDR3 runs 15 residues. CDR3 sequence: CASSAVSGGLETQYF. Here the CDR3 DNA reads TGTGCCAGCAGCGCCGTGTCGGGAGGGCTGGAGACCCAGTACTTC.

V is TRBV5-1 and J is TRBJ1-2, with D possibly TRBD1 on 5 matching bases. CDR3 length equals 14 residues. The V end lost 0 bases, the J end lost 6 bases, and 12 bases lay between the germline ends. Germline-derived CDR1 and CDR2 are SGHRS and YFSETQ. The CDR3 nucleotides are TGCGCCAGCAGCTTGGTATCAGGGACCCATGGCTACACCTTC. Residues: CASSLVSGTHGYTF.

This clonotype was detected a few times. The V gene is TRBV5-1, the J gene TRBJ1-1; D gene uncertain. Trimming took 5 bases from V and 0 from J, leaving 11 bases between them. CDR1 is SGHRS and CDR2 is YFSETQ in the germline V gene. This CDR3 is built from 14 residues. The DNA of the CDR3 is TGCGCCAGCAGTTTTGACACCTTGAACACTGAAGCTTTCTTT. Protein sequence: CASSFDTLNTEAFF.

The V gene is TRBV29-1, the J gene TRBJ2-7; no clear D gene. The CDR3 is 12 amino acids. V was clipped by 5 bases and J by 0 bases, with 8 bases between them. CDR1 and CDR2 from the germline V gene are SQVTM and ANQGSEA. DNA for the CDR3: TGCAGCGTTATTGCTAGCTCCTACGAGCAGTACTTC. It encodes CSVIASSYEQYF.